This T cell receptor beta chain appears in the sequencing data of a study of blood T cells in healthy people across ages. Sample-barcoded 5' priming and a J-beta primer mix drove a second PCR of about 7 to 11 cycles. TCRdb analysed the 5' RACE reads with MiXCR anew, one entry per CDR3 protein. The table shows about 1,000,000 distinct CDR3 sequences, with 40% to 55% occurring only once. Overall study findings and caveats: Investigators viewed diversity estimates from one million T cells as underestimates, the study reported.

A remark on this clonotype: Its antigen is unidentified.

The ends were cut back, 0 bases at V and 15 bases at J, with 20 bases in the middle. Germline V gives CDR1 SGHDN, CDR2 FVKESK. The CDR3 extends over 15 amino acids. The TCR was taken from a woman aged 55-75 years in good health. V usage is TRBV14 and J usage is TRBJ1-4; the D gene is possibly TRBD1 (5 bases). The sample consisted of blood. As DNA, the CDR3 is TGTGCCAGCAGCCAAGATGGGACTGTTGGGGACCAATTGTTTTTT. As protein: CASSQDGTVGDQLFF. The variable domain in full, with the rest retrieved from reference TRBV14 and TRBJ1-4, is EAGVTQFPSHSVIEKGQTVTLRCDPISGHDNLYWYRRVMGKEIKFLLHFVKESKQDESGMPNNRFLAERTGGTYSTLKVQPAELEDSGVYFCASSQDGTVGDQLFFGSGTQLSVL.